These 15 T cell receptor beta chains share one sample of origin, sequenced in a study of blood T cell repertoires in COVID-19. TCRdb's copy holds only in-frame clones and misses some; the assay was immunoSEQ multiplex PCR. The sample records approximately 36,000 clones, 85% to 90% being singletons. Sequencing was done on a sample of peripheral blood. The receptors stem from a man aged 55 to 69 with active or convalescent COVID-19.

This clone has more than one count but fewer than ten. CDR3 nucleotide sequence: TGTGCCAGCAGCTTCGGACAGGCAATGAACACTGAAGCTTTCTTT. Its translation: CASSFGQAMNTEAFF. The chain uses TRBV11-2 and TRBJ1-1; 7 positions agree with TRBD1. The CDR3 runs to 15 residues. The ends lost 3 bases at V and 0 bases at J; junction bases unmatched: 4. Germline V gives CDR1 SGHAT, CDR2 FQNNGV.

J is TRBJ2-7 and V is TRBV28; 8 positions match TRBD2. The V segment lost 7 bases and the J segment 7 bases; nucleotides outside the gene matches: 18. CDR1 is MDHEN and CDR2 is SYDVKM in the germline V gene. This CDR3 spans 16 amino acids. CDR3 protein: CASTTPWPGGPGEQYF. CDR3 sequence (DNA): TGTGCCAGCACCACCCCCTGGCCGGGAGGGCCAGGGGAGCAGTACTTC.

The CDR3 coding sequence is TGTGCCAGCAGCCGTCGGGACACTCGTTATGGCTACACCTTC. Protein sequence: CASSRRDTRYGYTF. The chain has TRBV3-1 (or the pseudogene TRBV3-2) and TRBJ1-2, with D possibly being TRBD1 (6 bases). The CDR3 runs to 14 residues. CDR1 LGHDT and CDR2 YNNKEL come from the germline V gene (reference sequence). Trimming left V 4 bases short and J 5 bases short, with 14 bases between.

V usage is TRBV28 and J usage is TRBJ1-2; 7 nucleotides align to TRBD1. The germline V gene has CDR1 MDHEN and CDR2 SYDVKM. There are 12 residues in the CDR3. V shed 3 bases and J 8 bases; nucleotides not matched to a gene: 3. CDR3 sequence: CASSLDRSGYTF. CDR3 nucleotides: TGTGCCAGCAGTTTGGACAGGTCAGGCTACACCTTC.

The V call is TRBV18, the J call TRBJ2-3; D might be TRBD2 (5 bases). Per germline, CDR1 KGHSH and CDR2 LQKENI. Trimming removed 3 bases from V and 6 bases from J, with 13 bases in between. The CDR3 extends over 14 amino acids. For the CDR3, the DNA is TGTGCCAGCTCACCGGACTGGTCGTTGGATACGCAGTATTTT. Its protein is CASSPDWSLDTQYF.

The rearrangement links TRBV19 to TRBJ2-6, with 7 positions matching TRBD1. V was pared by 4 bases and J by 0 bases, with 3 bases of the junction left unmatched. Germline lookup yields CDR1 LNHDA and CDR2 SQIVND (reference sequence). This CDR3 comprises 16 residues. CDR3 residues: CASSNRQGSGANVLTF. The CDR3 DNA follows: TGTGCCAGTAGTAATCGACAGGGCTCTGGGGCCAACGTCCTGACTTTC.

This chain uses TRBV5-5 with TRBJ1-4, with a tentative D call TRBD1 (5 bases). The CDR3 contains 14 residues. Looked up from germline, CDR1 is SGHKS and CDR2 is YYEKEE (reference sequence). Trimming took 3 bases from V and 4 from J, leaving 10 bases between them. CDR3 nucleotides: TGTGCCAGCAGCTCTCGGGGGAATAATGAAAAACTGTTTTTT. As protein: CASSSRGNNEKLFF. Drawing the rest from reference TRBV5-5 and TRBJ1-4, the complete variable domain is DAGVTQSPTHLIKTRGQQVTLRCSPISGHKSVSWYQQVLGQGPQFIFQYYEKEERGRGNFPDRFSARQFPNYSSELNVNALLLGDSALYLCASSSRGNNEKLFFGSGTQLSVL.

The chain has TRBV7-9 and TRBJ2-1; 10 bases are a match to TRBD2. The CDR3 length is 17 residues. V was pared by 5 bases and J by 0 bases, with 7 bases of the junction left unmatched. The germline gives CDR1 SEHNR, CDR2 FQNEAQ (reference sequence). The CDR3 nucleotides read TGTGCCAGCAGCCCAACTAGCGGGGTCAGCTCCTACAATGAGCAGTTCTTC. This encodes CASSPTSGVSSYNEQFF. Full variable domain (missing parts from reference TRBV7-9 and TRBJ2-1): DTGVSQNPRHKITKRGQNVTFRCDPISEHNRLYWYRQTLGQGPEFLTYFQNEAQLEKSRLLSDRFSAERPKGSFSTLEIQRTEQGDSAMYLCASSPTSGVSSYNEQFFGPGTRLTVL.

The gene calls are TRBV6-5 and TRBJ2-7; 11 bases are a match to TRBD1. The CDR3 spans 15 residues. Germline V gene data show CDR1 as MNHEY and CDR2 as SVGAGI. With 6 bases clipped from V and 2 bases from J, the junction kept 6 bases outside the gene matches. CDR3 in DNA: TGTGCCAGCAGAACAGGGACAGGGGGAACCTACGAGCAGTACTTC. Amino acid sequence: CASRTGTGGTYEQYF.

The V call is TRBV19, the J call TRBJ2-2, with TRBD1 identical over 7 bases. Germline lookup yields CDR1 LNHDA and CDR2 SQIVND (reference sequence). The CDR3 extends over 14 amino acids. The J segment lost 8 bases and the V segment lost 4 bases, leaving 7 bases of the junction unmatched. The CDR3 coding sequence is TGTGCCAGTAGTAATCAGGGGGTCGCTGGGGAGCTGTTTTTT. This gives the protein CASSNQGVAGELFF.

The rearrangement uses TRBV27 and TRBJ2-7, with 9 bases aligning to TRBD1. Germline V gives CDR1 MNHEY, CDR2 SMNVEV (reference sequence). The CDR3 runs to 15 residues. V lost 5 bases, J lost 3 bases, and 8 bases stayed unmatched. The chain's CDR3 is CASSTTGTGYYEQYF. In DNA, the CDR3 is TGTGCCAGCAGTACAACCGGGACAGGGTACTACGAGCAGTACTTC.

This chain joins TRBV9 and TRBJ1-2, with 7 positions matching TRBD1. V shed 3 bases, J shed 4 bases, and the junction held 6 bases outside the gene matches. The V gene's germline CDR1 is SGDLS and CDR2 YYNGEE. The CDR3 contains 14 residues. The CDR3 region is CASSDPGQSYGYTF. For the CDR3, the DNA is TGTGCCAGCAGCGACCCGGGACAGTCCTATGGCTACACCTTC.

This chain links TRBV4-1 with TRBJ2-1; 11 nucleotides line up with TRBD2. Trimming took 4 bases from V and 4 from J; bases not matched to a gene: 9. CDR3 length: 17 residues. Germline values: CDR1 MGHRA, CDR2 YSYEKL. The CDR3 is CASSRIRGTSGYNEQFF. CDR3 coding DNA: TGCGCCAGCAGCCGCATAAGGGGGACTAGCGGATACAATGAGCAGTTCTTC.

This chain uses TRBV27 with TRBJ2-7; 11 nucleotides line up with TRBD1. The germline V gene encodes CDR1 MNHEY and CDR2 SMNVEV (reference sequence). CDR3 length: 14 residues. V shed 6 bases and J 4 bases; nucleotides not matched to a gene: 5. Here the CDR3 reads CASSRDRGTYEQYF. The DNA for the CDR3 is TGTGCCAGCAGCCGGGACAGGGGGACGTACGAGCAGTACTTC.

The chain joins TRBV5-5 to TRBJ1-1; D is ambiguous. Germline V gene lookup returns CDR1 SGHKS and CDR2 YYEKEE (reference sequence). The V end lost 1 base, the J end lost 2 bases, and 6 bases lay between the germline ends. The CDR3 is made up of 13 amino acids. The CDR3 reads CASSLTSNTEAFF. The CDR3 coding sequence is TGTGCCAGCAGCTTGACTAGTAACACTGAAGCTTTCTTT.